This T cell receptor (beta chain) was recorded in a study of T cell responses to AZD1222 COVID-19 vaccine. Study results and limitations: Females outnumbered males among donors, who were mostly white British; clonal diversity was possibly underestimated. Repertoire sampling happened only post peak T cell response.

The repertoire was sequenced with immunoSEQ multiplex PCR; TCRdb's copy has only in-frame clones and lacks some. Of nearly 80,000 clones in the sample, around 84% are singletons; the top ten hold about 20%. The CDR3 sequence is 14 residues long. Between the trimmed V and J ends, which lost 1 base and 7 bases, there was a span of 11 bases. CDR1 is SGHDN and CDR2 is FVKESK in the germline V gene. As to this clone: Its antigen is unknown.

Sequenced material: peripheral blood, taken on day 0 of AZD1222 vaccination. J is TRBJ1-5 and V is TRBV14; no reliable D call. This receptor was obtained from an adult in good health. CDR3 DNA sequence: TGTGCCAGCAGCCAAGGGCCGGCAGGCCAGCCCCAGCATTTT. Its protein product is CASSQGPAGQPQHF.